These 22 T cell receptor beta chains were all obtained from the same sample, sequenced in a study of cytomegalovirus exposure and HLA in healthy donors. In the PCR, 60 Vbeta and 13 Jbeta primers were used. Assay: immunoSEQ multiplex PCR; the TCRdb copy retains only in-frame clones and omits some. The table has 100,000 to 150,000 clones, 76% seen once; the top ten hold around 15%. The sequenced sample consisted of PBMCs. The receptors come from a middle-aged man in good health and CMV-seropositive.

This chain links TRBV27 with TRBJ1-2; D possibly corresponds to TRBD1 (5 bases). CDR3 length: 14 residues. Trimming took 2 bases from V and 7 from J, leaving 14 bases between them. CDR1 is MNHEY and CDR2 is SMNVEV in the germline V gene (reference sequence). In nucleotides, the CDR3 is TGTGCCAGCAGTTTAGATACAGGAATCGGTGGCTACACCTTC. Translating it yields CASSLDTGIGGYTF.

This clone came up a few times. The chain is built from TRBV6-5 and TRBJ1-4; D might be TRBD1 (6 bases). V lost 2 bases to trimming and J lost 8 bases, with 12 bases between them. CDR3 length equals 14 residues. Germline CDR1 is MNHEY and CDR2 is SVGAGI. CDR3 sequence reads: CASSYDIRGEKLFF. The CDR3, as DNA: TGTGCCAGCAGTTACGATATAAGGGGGGAAAAACTGTTTTTT.

J is TRBJ2-3 and V is TRBV13, with 9 nucleotides matching TRBD2. The CDR3 length is 14 residues. Trimming removed 8 bases from V and 3 bases from J; junction bases left unmatched: 6. Looked up from germline, CDR1 is PRHDT and CDR2 is FYEKMQ (reference sequence). The CDR3 sequence: CASSRGGATDTQYF. In DNA, the CDR3 is TGTGCCAGCTCCCGCGGGGGGGCAACAGATACGCAGTATTTT.

In nucleotides, the CDR3 is TGTGCCAGCAAGTTGGAAAGGGGGCCCTCCTACGAGCAGTACTTC. Its translation is CASKLERGPSYEQYF. This sequence joins TRBV2 and TRBJ2-7; 7 nucleotides match TRBD1. V lost 7 bases, J lost 0 bases, and 9 bases stayed unmatched. The CDR3 is 15 residues long. CDR1 is SNHLY and CDR2 is FYNNEI in the germline V gene.

The chain has TRBV9 and TRBJ2-3, with 9 bases aligning to TRBD2. The ends lost 3 bases at V and 0 bases at J; junction bases unmatched: 5. The germline CDR1 and CDR2 sequences are SGDLS and YYNGEE. The CDR3 has 16 residues. Here the CDR3 DNA reads TGTGCCAGCAGCGCAGTAGCGGGGGCTAGCACAGATACGCAGTATTTT. It translates to CASSAVAGASTDTQYF.

This rearrangement joins TRBV9 to TRBJ2-1, with D possibly matching TRBD2 (6 bases). Trimming took off 5 bases at V and 6 bases at J, with 12 bases between the two ends. The CDR3 loop spans 13 amino acids. CDR1 and CDR2 (germline): SGDLS, YYNGEE. CDR3 loop: CASREGNSNEQFF. The CDR3, as DNA: TGTGCCAGCAGGGAGGGGAACAGCAATGAGCAGTTCTTC.

The sample holds a few counts of this clone. The CDR3 sequence is CASSTRWGENTEAFF. DNA of the CDR3: TGTGCCAGCAGCACCCGTTGGGGGGAGAACACTGAAGCTTTCTTT. The chain has TRBV6-1 and TRBJ1-1, with a possible D match to TRBD1 (5 bases). Between the trimmed V and J ends, which lost 6 bases and 1 base, there was a span of 15 bases. Germline CDR1 MNHNS, CDR2 SASEGT. CDR3 size: 15 residues.

V gene TRBV7-2 combines with J gene TRBJ2-5; 13 bases line up with TRBD2. V lost 3 bases and J lost 1; bases outside the gene matches: 2. The CDR3 consists of 16 residues. Germline V gene data show CDR1 as SGHTA and CDR2 as FQGNSA. The CDR3 sequence: CASSFRLAGGQETQYF. CDR3 DNA: TGTGCCAGCAGCTTCCGACTAGCGGGGGGCCAAGAGACCCAGTACTTC.

The genes are TRBV7-2 and TRBJ2-7; 12 nucleotides match TRBD2. This CDR3 contains 15 residues. The V gene's germline CDR1 is SGHTA and CDR2 FQGNSA. V lost 1 base to trimming and J lost 6 bases; unmatched junction nucleotides: 4. The CDR3 region is CASSLGLAGVREQYF. As DNA, the CDR3 is TGTGCCAGCAGCTTAGGACTAGCGGGGGTTCGCGAGCAGTACTTC.

This chain connects TRBV4-1 to TRBJ2-2; TRBD2 matches 8 bases. After removal of 1 base from V and 5 bases from J, the junction contained 3 bases not matched to a gene. Germline V CDR1 and CDR2: MGHRA, YSYEKL. This CDR3 has 15 amino acids. The CDR3, as DNA: TGCGCCAGCAGCCAAGGCGGGGGGCGAACCGGGGAGCTGTTTTTT. Translating it yields CASSQGGGRTGELFF.

The gene calls are TRBV2 and TRBJ2-2; D is ambiguous. V shed 4 bases and J shed 5 bases, with 5 bases lying between them. The germline V gene encodes CDR1 SNHLY and CDR2 FYNNEI. CDR3 length equals 12 residues. CDR3 nucleotide sequence: TGTGCCAGCAGTGCAGAAACCGGGGAGCTGTTTTTT. Protein: CASSAETGELFF.

The chain has TRBV7-8 and TRBJ2-5, with 12 bases lining up with TRBD2. The germline V gene has CDR1 SGHVS and CDR2 FQNEAQ. The CDR3 is made up of 18 amino acids. V dropped 2 bases and J dropped 5; count of bases not matched to a gene: 12. The CDR3 here is CASSLMLAGGLGHETQYF. CDR3 DNA sequence: TGTGCCAGCAGCTTAATGCTAGCGGGGGGGCTGGGCCATGAGACCCAGTACTTC.

The chain is built from TRBV7-9 and TRBJ2-5, with a weak D call TRBD1 (5 bases). The CDR3 contains 12 residues. The germline V gene encodes CDR1 SEHNR and CDR2 FQNEAQ (reference sequence). Trimming shortened V by 9 bases and J by 6 bases, and 14 bases separated the two germline ends. The CDR3 DNA reads TGTGCCAGTAGGGCAGGGCCACAGACCCAGTACTTC. This codes for CASRAGPQTQYF.

The V gene is TRBV18, the J gene TRBJ1-5; TRBD1 is a possible D gene (5 bases). With 2 bases removed from V and 3 bases from J, the gap between germline ends came to 8 bases. Germline V gives CDR1 KGHSH, CDR2 LQKENI. The length of the CDR3 is 14 residues. In nucleotides, the CDR3 is TGTGCCAGCTCACCAAAGGGGATCAATCAGCCCCAGCATTTT. Amino acids: CASSPKGINQPQHF.

The J gene is TRBJ2-1, the V gene TRBV6-5; no firm D call. The V gene lost 2 bases and the J gene lost 7 bases, with 12 bases spanning the gap. The CDR3 loop spans 14 amino acids. CDR1 and CDR2 from the germline V gene are MNHEY and SVGAGI. CDR3 DNA sequence: TGTGCCAGCAGTTACCTACCCCCAACTAATGAGCAGTTCTTC. Residues: CASSYLPPTNEQFF.

The CDR3 coding sequence is TGTGCCAGCTCACCATCCACCGGGACTAGCGGGAGCCATGAGCAGTACTTC. Encoded protein: CASSPSTGTSGSHEQYF. The chain is built from TRBV18 and TRBJ2-7, with 14 bases aligning to TRBD2. CDR1 and CDR2 (germline): KGHSH, LQKENI. V lost 2 bases to trimming and J lost 7 bases; unmatched junction nucleotides: 10. The CDR3 spans 17 residues. The full variable domain, with the rest looked up from reference TRBV18 and TRBJ2-7, is NAGVMQNPRHLVRRRGQEARLRCSPMKGHSHVYWYRQLPEEGLKFMVYLQKENIIDESGMPKERFSAEFPKEGPSILRIQQVVRGDSAAYFCASSPSTGTSGSHEQYFGPGTRLTVT.

The genes are TRBV14 and TRBJ2-7, with TRBD1 identical over 7 bases. CDR3 length: 13 amino acids. Unmatched junction bases numbered 5, after V lost 7 bases and J lost 2 bases. The germline CDR1 and CDR2 sequences are SGHDN and FVKESK. CDR3 nucleotide sequence: TGTGCCAGCAACTCAGGGGGTACCTACGAGCAGTACTTC. This codes for CASNSGGTYEQYF.

This rearrangement joins TRBV6-5 to TRBJ2-7; TRBD1 matches 7 bases. The V and J ends lost 6 bases and 8 bases, in that order; junction bases with no gene match: 10. The CDR3 is 13 residues long. The germline V gene has CDR1 MNHEY and CDR2 SVGAGI. The CDR3 here is CASSADPTGKQYF. For the CDR3, the DNA is TGTGCCAGCAGCGCCGACCCGACAGGGAAGCAGTACTTC.

A few counts support this clone. One end of the junction fails to match germline, which may point to a read error. V usage is TRBV19 and J usage is TRBJ2-1; D is possibly TRBD2 (6 bases). This CDR3 spans 14 amino acids. CDR1 is LNHDA and CDR2 is SQIVND in the germline V gene (reference sequence). The CDR3 bases are TGTGCCAGTAGCCAACGGGACTCCGACAATGAGCAGTTCTTC. Encoded protein: CASSQRDSDNEQFF.

The chain couples TRBV7-6 to TRBJ2-1; TRBD1 agrees at 10 bases. The CDR3 consists of 15 residues. J gave up 8 bases and V 5 bases, and 9 bases lay outside the gene matches. The V gene's germline CDR1 is SGHVS and CDR2 FNYEAQ. Written as DNA, the CDR3 is TGTGCCAGCAGCCCCCTTTGGGACAGGGGCGATGAGCAGTTCTTC. Amino acid sequence: CASSPLWDRGDEQFF. Full variable domain (outside the CDR3, taken from reference TRBV7-6 and TRBJ2-1): GAGVSQSPRYKVTKRGQDVALRCDPISGHVSLYWYRQALGQGPEFLTYFNYEAQQDKSGLPNDRFSAERPEGSISTLTIQRTEQRDSAMYRCASSPLWDRGDEQFFGPGTRLTVL.

The rearrangement links TRBV10-3 to TRBJ2-7, with 10 bases matching TRBD1. CDR1 is ENHRY and CDR2 is SYGVKD in the germline V gene. CDR3 length equals 15 residues. With V trimmed by 3 bases and J by 6 bases, 8 bases remained unmatched. The CDR3 bases are TGTGCCATCAGTGAACCCGACAGGGGGCTGTTCGAGCAGTACTTC. This gives the protein CAISEPDRGLFEQYF.

The genes are TRBV27 and TRBJ2-5; 7 bases line up with TRBD2. The germline V gene has CDR1 MNHEY and CDR2 SMNVEV (reference sequence). Trimming at V came to 2 bases and at J to 3 bases, leaving 3 bases not matched to a gene. CDR3 size: 14 residues. The CDR3 DNA follows: TGTGCCAGCAGTTTAAGGCTAGCGGAAGAGACCCAGTACTTC. It specifies CASSLRLAEETQYF.